This is a list of T cell receptor beta chains from one sample in a study of molecular identifiers for immune sequencing clone quantification. TCRdb used MiXCR to reprocess the PCR reads, holding one entry per CDR3 protein. The table has about 640,000 distinct CDR3 sequences, 15% to 20% seen once. The source material was naive CD8+ T cells from blood, with Jurkat cell RNA spiked in. These TCRs come from a human donor in good health. Some libraries in this study had Jurkat cell RNA spiked in. CDR3s include the opening cysteine and the closing phenylalanine or tryptophan. D genes are given only for firm matches. Only part of the rows carry a size: once, few, many, or a class if the clone is expanded.

D	V	size	J	length	CDR3	DNA
-	TRBV6-6	-	TRBJ2-2	14	CASSTPFNTGELFF	TGTGCCAGCAGTACTCCTTTTAACACCGGGGAGCTGTTTTTT
-	TRBV9	many	TRBJ2-2	15	CASSVDGASTGELFF	TGTGCCAGCAGCGTTGACGGGGCGAGCACCGGGGAGCTGTTTTTT
TRBD2	TRBV5-1	many	TRBJ2-7	15	CASSTTSVRDPEQYF	TGCGCCAGCAGCACTACTAGCGTCCGGGATCCCGAGCAGTACTTC
TRBD2	TRBV7-2	-	TRBJ2-5	17	CASTFGTSGGDPETQRF	TGTGCCAGCACCTTCGGGACTAGCGGGGGGGATCCGGAGACCCAGCGCTTC
TRBD2	TRBV7-6	-	TRBJ2-7	16	CASRQAAGGLGGEQYF	TGTGCCAGCAGACAAGCAGCGGGGGGGCTGGGCGGCGAGCAGTACTTC
TRBD1	TRBV5-6	many	TRBJ2-2	15	CASSLGDRYTGELFF	TGTGCCAGCAGCTTGGGGGACAGGTACACCGGGGAGCTGTTTTTT
TRBD2	TRBV4-1	many	TRBJ2-3	17	CASSIRTSVVLPDTQYF	TGCGCCAGCAGCATAAGAACTAGCGTGGTTCTCCCAGATACGCAGTATTTT
TRBD1	TRBV4-3	many	TRBJ2-6	18	CASSQEGQGWRGANVLTF	TGCGCCAGCAGCCAAGAGGGACAGGGGTGGAGAGGGGCCAACGTCCTGACTTTC
-	TRBV14	many	TRBJ2-5	15	CASSPWGLERETQYF	TGTGCCAGCAGCCCTTGGGGCCTGGAGAGGGAGACCCAGTACTTC
TRBD2	TRBV9	few	TRBJ2-5	16	CASSVTSGRAFETQYF	TGTGCCAGCAGCGTAACTAGCGGGAGGGCCTTTGAGACCCAGTACTTC
TRBD1	TRBV6-1	-	TRBJ2-5	15	CASTGTGGLPAPQYF	TGTGCCAGCACCGGGACAGGGGGCCTCCCGGCGCCCCAGTACTTC
TRBD2	TRBV29-1	many	TRBJ2-7	15	CSVDGTSGASYEQYF	TGCAGCGTTGACGGGACTAGCGGGGCATCCTACGAGCAGTACTTC
-	TRBV5-6	-	TRBJ2-2	15	CASSLGGTFYGELFF	TGTGCCAGCAGCTTGGGGGGGACTTTCTACGGGGAGCTGTTTTTT
-	TRBV27	-	TRBJ2-1	15	CASSLWGSAYNEQFF	TGTGCCAGCAGTTTGTGGGGGAGCGCCTACAATGAGCAGTTCTTC
TRBD2	TRBV7-9	few	TRBJ2-2	16	CASSYSGGAVTGELFF	TGTGCCAGCAGCTATAGCGGGGGGGCCGTCACCGGGGAGCTGTTTTTT
TRBD2	TRBV20-1	many	TRBJ2-3	20	CSANNLPGLAGGHAADTQYF	TGCAGTGCTAACAATTTACCGGGACTAGCGGGAGGCCATGCAGCAGATACGCAGTATTTT
-	TRBV6-1	many	TRBJ2-3	15	CASSDRDISTDTQYF	TGTGCCAGCAGCGACCGGGACATTAGCACAGATACGCAGTATTTT
-	TRBV5-1	many	TRBJ1-1	14	CASSLGGALTEAFF	TGCGCCAGCAGCTTGGGGGGGGCGTTGACTGAAGCTTTCTTT
-	TRBV4-3	few	TRBJ2-7	14	CASSQDSTAYEQYF	TGCGCCAGCAGCCAAGATTCGACAGCCTACGAGCAGTACTTC
TRBD1	TRBV24-1	-	TRBJ2-1	13	CATSDTSTGWRFF	TGTGCCACCAGTGATACCTCGACAGGGTGGCGGTTCTTC
-	TRBV20-1	-	TRBJ2-5	16	CSARGPLGRDGETQYF	TGCAGTGCTAGGGGGCCCCTGGGCAGGGACGGGGAGACCCAGTACTTC
-	TRBV4-1	-	TRBJ1-5	14	CASSQGTPGQPQHF	TGCGCCAGCAGCCAAGGGACCCCTGGTCAGCCCCAGCATTTT
-	TRBV20-1	many	TRBJ1-5	14	CSARRRNSNQPQHF	TGCAGTGCTAGACGACGGAATAGCAATCAGCCCCAGCATTTT
TRBD1	TRBV30	few	TRBJ1-3	15	CAWSTQGYSGNTIYF	TGTGCCTGGAGTACACAGGGGTACTCTGGAAACACCATATATTTT
-	TRBV29-1	many	TRBJ1-1	12	CSVTGPNTEAFF	TGCAGCGTTACAGGGCCGAACACTGAAGCTTTCTTT
-	TRBV7-2	many	TRBJ2-7	14	CASSLDTPIYEQYF	TGTGCCAGCAGCTTAGATACACCTATCTACGAGCAGTACTTC
-	TRBV20-1	many	TRBJ2-7	14	CSARKYLDAYEQYF	TGCAGTGCTAGAAAATACTTGGACGCTTACGAGCAGTACTTC
TRBD1	TRBV19	few	TRBJ1-4	14	CASSISEAGTGVFF	TGTGCCAGTAGTATTTCTGAGGCCGGGACAGGTGTGTTTTTT
TRBD1	TRBV6-4	many	TRBJ1-5	18	CASSDRTGLPLTHQPQHF	TGTGCCAGCAGTGACAGGACAGGTCTCCCCCTAACTCATCAGCCCCAGCATTTT
-	TRBV27	many	TRBJ1-1	15	CASSFIPARNTEAFF	TGTGCCAGCAGTTTTATCCCGGCCAGGAACACTGAAGCTTTCTTT
TRBD1	TRBV7-8	-	TRBJ1-2	13	CASSLQGAAGYTF	TGTGCCAGCAGCTTACAGGGGGCAGCAGGCTACACCTTC
-	TRBV7-8	many	TRBJ1-6	17	CASSWGQKSSYNSPLHF	TGTGCCAGCAGCTGGGGCCAAAAGAGCTCCTATAATTCACCCCTCCACTTT
-	TRBV6-5	many	TRBJ2-6	14	CASSYGSGANVLTF	TGTGCCAGCAGTTACGGATCTGGGGCCAACGTCCTGACTTTC
-	TRBV6-5	many	TRBJ2-4	13	CASSYSGGDIQYF	TGTGCCAGCAGTTACTCCGGGGGTGACATTCAGTACTTC
-	TRBV27	many	TRBJ2-7	15	CASSPEPGEAYEQYF	TGTGCCAGCAGTCCCGAACCTGGAGAGGCCTACGAGCAGTACTTC
TRBD1	TRBV30	many	TRBJ2-1	12	CAWSTGAGEQFF	TGTGCCTGGAGTACAGGGGCGGGTGAGCAGTTCTTC
TRBD1	TRBV3-1	many	TRBJ2-5	15	CASSLVRTGQETQYF	TGTGCCAGCAGCCTAGTCCGGACAGGACAAGAGACCCAGTACTTC
-	TRBV9	many	TRBJ1-1	14	CASSAGDSNTEAFF	TGTGCCAGCAGCGCTGGGGACTCTAACACTGAAGCTTTCTTT
-	TRBV4-3	-	TRBJ1-1	17	CASSQEARGARWTEAFF	TGCGCCAGCAGCCAGGAGGCTCGGGGGGCGCGATGGACTGAAGCTTTCTTT
-	TRBV14	-	TRBJ1-6	13	CASSHTTRSPLHF	TGTGCCAGCAGCCATACGACCCGCTCACCCCTCCACTTT
TRBD2	TRBV29-1	many	TRBJ2-1	14	CSVEIAGTYNEQFF	TGCAGCGTTGAAATAGCGGGGACATACAATGAGCAGTTCTTC
-	TRBV6-2/TRBV6-3	many	TRBJ2-5	13	CASSYLAAETQYF	TGTGCCAGCAGTTACCTAGCAGCAGAGACCCAGTACTTC
-	TRBV7-9	many	TRBJ2-7	12	CASSSIGPEQYF	TGTGCCAGCAGCTCGATAGGCCCCGAGCAGTACTTC
-	TRBV4-1	many	TRBJ1-1	15	CASSQKGQMNTEAFF	TGCGCCAGCAGCCAGAAAGGACAGATGAACACTGAAGCTTTCTTT
-	TRBV5-3	-	TRBJ2-3	18	CASSPDFGGQCRTDTQYF	TGTGCCAGCAGCCCCGACTTTGGAGGGCAATGTCGCACAGATACGCAGTATTTT
-	TRBV12-3/TRBV12-4	many	TRBJ2-7	16	CASSLGGSGVLGEQYF	TGTGCCAGCAGTTTAGGCGGTAGCGGCGTCCTAGGCGAGCAGTACTTC
-	TRBV10-1	few	TRBJ2-1	15	CASSVLGVGHNEQFF	TGCGCCAGCAGTGTTCTAGGGGTTGGGCACAATGAGCAGTTCTTC